The sequence of this T cell receptor beta chain was determined in a study of regulatory T cells in long-lasting Graves disease. Findings and caveats of the study: The study found TRBV28, TRBJ1-2 and TRBJ2-5 favored in persistent disease.

The CDR3 length is 14 residues. CDR1 is SNHLY and CDR2 is FYNNEI in the germline V gene. This clonotype was found many times. Its antigen is unknown. A much larger clonotype is one base distant, so this may be a read error. Regarding time point: newly diagnosed GD, antithyroid drugs for less than 3 months. RNA extracted from PBMCs served as the sequencing template. Building of the TCR beta libraries involved iRepertoire HTBI primers and Arm-PCR of CDR3 regions. TCRdb used MiXCR to reprocess the multiplex PCR reads, holding one entry per CDR3 protein. Among approximately 470,000 distinct CDR3 sequences listed, about 17% were seen once. These sequences were also reported in another study, on T cells in Graves' hyperthyroidism and ophthalmopathy.

The sample in question was peripheral blood mononuclear cells (PBMCs), obtained at new diagnosis, from a patient treated with antithyroid drugs. The rearrangement joins TRBV2 to TRBJ1-5; D is uncertain. The receptor was derived from a man aged 40-55 years with Graves disease. The CDR3 nucleotides read TGTGCCTGCAGAAGTAGGGCAGGTGGTTTGCCCCAGCATTTT. Its translation is CACRSRAGGLPQHF.